Below, 21 T cell receptor beta chains from the same sample are listed, as sequenced in a study of vaccination effects on CD4 cells after COVID-19. Their cognate antigens are unknown. Pools of viral peptides were used by the ViraFEST assay to expand antigen-specific CD4+ T cells ahead of sequencing. Scientists isolated CD4+ T cells after an approximately 11-day culture period ended. People in the vaccine group had not been infected with SARS-CoV-2 before, and their nucleocapsid antibodies were negative. Here immunoSEQ multiplex PCR was the method, and the copy in TCRdb shows in-frame clones only, minus some. Of about 24,000 clones detected, 76% appear once; the ten largest clones hold around 10%. The sequenced sample was CD4+ T cells from PBMCs cultured with HCoV-NL63 spike peptides, obtained before COVID-19 vaccination. The receptor set was obtained from a human donor who received a COVID-19 vaccine.

The rearrangement uses TRBV25-1 and TRBJ2-1, with 13 bases matching TRBD2. V was clipped by 3 bases and J by 7 bases; unmatched bases: 3. This CDR3 spans 15 amino acids. CDR1 and CDR2 (germline): MGHDK, SYGVNS. The CDR3 coding sequence is TGTGCCAGCAGTGAGGCGGGACTAGCGGGAAATGAGCAGTTCTTC. It translates to CASSEAGLAGNEQFF.

The chain employs TRBV15 and TRBJ1-2; 9 bases fit TRBD1. V shed 5 bases and J 5 bases; nucleotides not matched to a gene: 3. Per the germline V gene, CDR1 is LNHNV and CDR2 is YYDKDF (reference sequence). This CDR3 has 13 residues. CDR3 amino acids: CATSAGTGYGYTF. The CDR3 nucleotides are TGTGCCACCAGCGCCGGGACAGGGTATGGCTACACCTTC.

The V and J genes are TRBV11-2 and TRBJ2-2; unclear D gene. The ends were cut back, 3 bases at V and 7 bases at J, with 12 bases in the middle. Germline assignment: CDR1 SGHAT and CDR2 FQNNGV. The CDR3 consists of 14 residues. In nucleotides, the CDR3 is TGTGCCAGCAGCTTCCGACTTTTCGGCGGGGAGCTGTTTTTT. Its translation: CASSFRLFGGELFF.

The chain recombines TRBV7-9 with TRBJ2-3; D unclear. The CDR3 is 13 amino acids. Germline assignment: CDR1 SEHNR and CDR2 FQNEAQ (reference sequence). The ends were cut back, 0 bases at V and 4 bases at J, with 5 bases in the middle. The CDR3 loop is CASSLALADTQYF. Written as DNA, the CDR3 is TGTGCCAGCAGCTTAGCGTTGGCAGATACGCAGTATTTT.

The V call is TRBV18, the J call TRBJ1-2, with 7 bases matching TRBD1. The J segment lost 4 bases and the V segment lost 5 bases, leaving 7 bases of the junction unmatched. The V gene's germline CDR1 is KGHSH and CDR2 LQKENI. The CDR3 totals 14 residues. The CDR3: CASSAGTDLYGYTF. DNA of the CDR3: TGTGCCAGCTCAGCTGGGACAGATCTCTATGGCTACACCTTC.

The rearrangement links TRBV19 to TRBJ1-2; D gene uncertain. The V gene lost 5 bases and the J gene lost 0 bases, with 4 bases spanning the gap. Germline assignment: CDR1 LNHDA and CDR2 SQIVND (reference sequence). The CDR3 totals 12 residues. The CDR3 sequence is CASSGSNYGYTF. CDR3 nucleotides: TGTGCCAGTAGTGGGTCTAACTATGGCTACACCTTC.

V gene TRBV15 combines with J gene TRBJ1-5, with TRBD1 matching over 7 bases. Germline values: CDR1 LNHNV, CDR2 YYDKDF (reference sequence). V shed 7 bases, J shed 4 bases, and the junction held 7 bases outside the gene matches. The CDR3 runs to 14 residues. CDR3 in amino acids: CATTTMTGNQPQHF. CDR3 nucleotide sequence: TGTGCCACCACCACGATGACAGGGAATCAGCCCCAGCATTTT.

The chain links TRBV9 to TRBJ2-6; D gene unclear. The CDR3 is 17 amino acids. Trimming removed 0 bases at V and 0 bases at J, with 10 bases between. The germline V gene has CDR1 SGDLS and CDR2 YYNGEE. The CDR3 loop is CASSVDSWGSGANVLTF. CDR3 coding DNA: TGTGCCAGCAGCGTAGACAGTTGGGGCTCTGGGGCCAACGTCCTGACTTTC.

The chain has TRBV5-6 and TRBJ2-2, with unresolved D. Germline CDR1 SGHDT, CDR2 YYEEEE. Trimming removed 6 bases from V and 6 bases from J, with 9 bases in between. The CDR3 runs 12 residues. In DNA, the CDR3 is TGTGCCAGCACCTCGAATCCCGGGGAGCTGTTTTTT. Translation gives CASTSNPGELFF.

V usage is TRBV6-2 or TRBV6-3 and J usage is TRBJ2-7; 9 positions agree with TRBD1. CDR1 and CDR2 from the germline V gene are MNHEY and SVGEGT. The CDR3 contains 14 residues. J lost 4 bases, V lost 0 bases, and 1 base had no gene match. CDR3 DNA sequence: TGTGCCAGCAGTTACTCGACAGGGGGTTACGAGCAGTACTTC. It translates to CASSYSTGGYEQYF.

This chain connects TRBV29-1 to TRBJ2-7, with 7 bases lining up with TRBD1. The length of the CDR3 is 16 residues. Germline V gene data show CDR1 as SQVTM and CDR2 as ANQGSEA. With V trimmed by 5 bases and J by 0 bases, 13 bases remained unmatched. The CDR3 spells CSVTTPGQSSSYEQYF. Here the CDR3 DNA reads TGCAGCGTTACGACACCGGGACAGTCGAGCTCCTACGAGCAGTACTTC.

The gene calls are TRBV5-1 and TRBJ1-4; D is unclear. The V and J ends lost 5 bases and 5 bases respectively, with 13 bases between them. Germline CDR1 and CDR2: SGHRS and YFSETQ. CDR3 size: 14 residues. CDR3 loop: CASRADILNEKLFF. The CDR3 coding sequence is TGCGCCAGCAGGGCTGACATCCTCAATGAAAAACTGTTTTTT.

The V call is TRBV3-1 (or the pseudogene TRBV3-2), the J call TRBJ1-1; 7 bases align to TRBD1. V lost 4 bases and J lost 2; bases outside the gene matches: 7. The germline V gene has CDR1 LGHDT and CDR2 YNNKEL (reference sequence). The CDR3 has 15 residues. The CDR3 DNA reads as TGTGCCAGCAGCCTGCGACAGGGTGCTAACACTGAAGCTTTCTTT. Its protein is CASSLRQGANTEAFF.

The chain uses TRBV27 and TRBJ1-2, with 12 bases aligning to TRBD1. The CDR3 extends over 16 amino acids. The germline CDR1 and CDR2 sequences are MNHEY and SMNVEV (reference sequence). The trim removed 4 bases at V and 7 bases at J, leaving 10 bases unmatched. CDR3 sequence reads: CASSSGTGGFVVGYTF. CDR3 coding DNA: TGTGCCAGCAGTTCCGGGACAGGGGGCTTCGTTGTTGGCTACACCTTC.

V usage is TRBV19 and J usage is TRBJ1-5; 7 positions match TRBD1. From germline, CDR1 is LNHDA and CDR2 SQIVND (reference sequence). The CDR3 spans 15 residues. V lost 5 bases, J lost 5 bases, and 9 bases stayed unmatched. The CDR3 sequence is CASSPGDRDDQPQHF. In nucleotides, the CDR3 is TGTGCCAGTAGTCCGGGTGACAGGGATGATCAGCCCCAGCATTTT.

The V call is TRBV10-3, the J call TRBJ1-3; TRBD1 is a possible D gene (5 bases). This CDR3 is 15 amino acids long. Trimming left V 6 bases short and J 2 bases short, with 14 bases between. The germline V gene has CDR1 ENHRY and CDR2 SYGVKD. The chain's CDR3 is CAIRLDIGAGNTIYF. CDR3 DNA sequence: TGTGCCATCAGGCTGGACATCGGAGCTGGAAACACCATATATTTT.

This chain links TRBV20-1 with TRBJ1-3; unclear D gene. V lost 2 bases, J lost 2 bases, and 1 base lay in between. The CDR3 spans 11 residues. Germline assignment: CDR1 DFQATT and CDR2 SNEGSKA (reference sequence). The CDR3 DNA reads as TGCAGTGCTAGAACTGGAAACACCATATATTTT. Amino acids: CSARTGNTIYF.

The chain employs TRBV5-1 and TRBJ2-1; D may match TRBD1 or TRBD2 (5 bases each). The V and J ends lost 0 bases and 7 bases respectively, with 14 bases between them. The CDR3 length is 15 residues. The germline gives CDR1 SGHRS, CDR2 YFSETQ. Written as DNA, the CDR3 is TGCGCCAGCAGCTTGGACCAGTCGGGGCCAAATGAGCAGTTCTTC. Translated, it gives CASSLDQSGPNEQFF. Variable domain in full (rest from reference TRBV5-1 and TRBJ2-1): KAGVTQTPRYLIKTRGQQVTLSCSPISGHRSVSWYQQTPGQGLQFLFEYFSETQRNKGNFPGRFSGRQFSNSRSEMNVSTLELGDSALYLCASSLDQSGPNEQFFGPGTRLTVL.

This clone qualifies as large. The chain couples TRBV6-6 to TRBJ1-2; TRBD1 might be the D (5 bases). CDR3 length: 13 amino acids. Between the trimmed V and J ends, which lost 7 bases and 6 bases, there was a span of 15 bases. CDR1 is MNHNY and CDR2 is SVGAGI in the germline V gene (reference sequence). The CDR3 protein is CASTLPGRHGYTF. In DNA form, the CDR3 reads TGTGCCAGCACCTTACCGGGACGACATGGCTACACCTTC.

CDR3 nucleotide sequence: TGTGCCAGCAGCGACCGCCGGTTCTCCTCCACAGATACGCAGTATTTT. Translating gives CASSDRRFSSTDTQYF. V gene TRBV11-1 combines with J gene TRBJ2-3, with D hard to call. CDR3 length: 16 residues. Germline CDR1 is SGHAT and CDR2 is FQDESV (reference sequence). Trimming stripped 5 bases from V and 2 bases from J, with 17 bases between.

This clone was found a few times. The V call is TRBV9, the J call TRBJ1-3; 11 positions match TRBD1. Looked up from germline, CDR1 is SGDLS and CDR2 is YYNGEE. V lost 3 bases to trimming and J lost 3 bases; unmatched junction nucleotides: 2. This CDR3 spans 15 amino acids. The CDR3 coding sequence is TGTGCCAGCAGCGGGGGACAGGGGGGTGGAAACACCATATATTTT. Translation gives CASSGGQGGGNTIYF.